The 7 T cell receptor beta chains presented below share a single source sample, sequenced in a study of cytomegalovirus exposure and HLA in healthy donors. 13 Jbeta primers and 60 Vbeta primers were used for the PCR. The method was immunoSEQ multiplex PCR; TCRdb's version includes in-frame clones alone and lacks a portion of them. The sample contains roughly 100,000 clones, about 70% of which appear only once. The sequenced sample was PBMCs. All receptors come from a man aged 25 to 40 in good health and CMV-seronegative.

The V call is TRBV4-1, the J call TRBJ2-7; 8 bases map to TRBD2. The CDR3 contains 17 residues. With 0 bases clipped from V and 5 bases from J, the junction kept 12 bases outside the gene matches. Germline values: CDR1 MGHRA, CDR2 YSYEKL. The CDR3 loop reads CASSQDVTGTRGHEQYF. The CDR3 nucleotides are TGCGCCAGCAGCCAAGATGTTACCGGGACTAGAGGCCACGAGCAGTACTTC.

This clone has more than one count but fewer than ten. The rearrangement joins TRBV2 to TRBJ2-2, with TRBD2 identical over 8 bases. The CDR3 runs to 15 residues. Trimming removed 6 bases from V and 4 bases from J; junction bases left unmatched: 7. Germline V gene data show CDR1 as SNHLY and CDR2 as FYNNEI. This CDR3 reads CASRARLAITGELFF. The CDR3 nucleotides are TGTGCCAGCAGGGCCCGACTAGCGATCACCGGGGAGCTGTTTTTT.

This clone was found a few times. The rearrangement uses TRBV7-2 and TRBJ1-6; D might be TRBD1 (6 bases). Trimming shortened V by 5 bases and J by 8 bases, and 16 bases separated the two germline ends. The CDR3 contains 15 residues. Germline V lookup: CDR1 SGHTA, CDR2 FQGNSA. The CDR3 spells CASSGGGSRYSPLHF. DNA of the CDR3: TGTGCCAGCAGCGGGGGGGGCAGCCGCTATTCACCCCTCCACTTT. Combining the CDR3 with reference TRBV7-2 and TRBJ1-6 gives the whole variable domain GAGVSQSPSNKVTEKGKDVELRCDPISGHTALYWYRQSLGQGLEFLIYFQGNSAPDKSGLPSDRFSAERTGGSVSTLTIQRTQQEDSAVYLCASSGGGSRYSPLHFGNGTRLTVT.

The chain recombines TRBV10-3 with TRBJ1-5; D ambiguous. The germline CDR1 and CDR2 sequences are ENHRY and SYGVKD. This CDR3 contains 14 residues. V was clipped by 6 bases and J by 0 bases, with 9 bases between them. Written as DNA, the CDR3 is TGTGCCATCAGCGCCGGGGTTAGCAATCAGCCCCAGCATTTT. Protein sequence: CAISAGVSNQPQHF.

The V call is TRBV25-1, the J call TRBJ2-1; D is perhaps TRBD2 (6 bases). Trimming pared 5 bases from V and 6 bases from J, leaving 14 bases between. CDR1 MGHDK and CDR2 SYGVNS come from the germline V gene. The CDR3 has 14 residues. DNA for the CDR3: TGTGCCAGCAGTCTCCTTGGGGGGAGCAATGAGCAGTTCTTC. This codes for CASSLLGGSNEQFF.

This clone was picked up one time. The chain joins TRBV28 to TRBJ1-1; the D gene is possibly TRBD1 (5 bases). The CDR3 loop spans 13 amino acids. Germline V lookup: CDR1 MDHEN, CDR2 SYDVKM. V shed 11 bases and J shed 4 bases, with 17 bases lying between them. Here the CDR3 DNA reads TGTGCCGGTTCCGAAGCGGGGGGCACTGAAGCTTTCTTT. Encoded protein: CAGSEAGGTEAFF. The full variable domain, in which reference TRBV28 and TRBJ1-1 provide the parts outside the CDR3, is DVKVTQSSRYLVKRTGEKVFLECVQDMDHENMFWYRQDPGLGLRLIYFSYDVKMKEKGDIPEGYSVSREKKERFSLILESASTNQTSMYLCAGSEAGGTEAFFGQGTRLTVV.

The DNA of the CDR3 is TGTGCCAGCTCACCAGGGACAGCCACCTACGAGCAGTACTTC. Translation gives CASSPGTATYEQYF. The V gene is TRBV18, the J gene TRBJ2-5; 7 nucleotides line up with TRBD1. With the DNA end fitting TRBJ2-7 better, the J assignment may be wrong. The CDR3 spans 14 residues. Per the germline V gene, CDR1 is KGHSH and CDR2 is LQKENI.